Following are 27 T cell receptor beta chains from one sample sequenced in a study of cytomegalovirus exposure and HLA in healthy donors. Vbeta (60) and Jbeta (13) primers were used in the PCR. TCRdb keeps only in-frame clones here, not all; method: immunoSEQ multiplex PCR. The listing records about 72,000 clones. The sequenced material came from PBMCs. Source of these receptors: a man aged 40-49 years in good health and CMV-seronegative.

The rearrangement joins TRBV30 to TRBJ1-6; D not resolved. V lost 1 base and J 10 bases, leaving 14 bases between the germline ends. The CDR3 is 14 residues long. The germline CDR1 and CDR2 sequences are GTSNPN and SVGIG (reference sequence). The CDR3 DNA follows: TGTGCCTGGAGTGGGGGAGTATATTTGTCACCCCTCCACTTT. Its translation: CAWSGGVYLSPLHF.

This chain connects TRBV19 to TRBJ2-5; TRBD2 aligns across 7 bases. This CDR3 is 15 amino acids long. Germline V gene sequence: CDR1 LNHDA, CDR2 SQIVND (reference sequence). The trim removed 1 base at V and 7 bases at J, leaving 9 bases unmatched. The CDR3 DNA sequence: TGTGCCAGTAGTATAGGGGAGGGACCCCTGGGGACCCAGTACTTC. It yields the protein CASSIGEGPLGTQYF.

The V gene is TRBV10-3, the J gene TRBJ1-1, with D perhaps TRBD1 (6 bases). The germline V and J ends were trimmed by 6 bases and 5 bases, with 16 bases remaining between them. The CDR3 spans 14 residues. Looked up from germline, CDR1 is ENHRY and CDR2 is SYGVKD. The CDR3 DNA reads as TGTGCCATCAGGGGGGCCATTCCGGGGACTGAAGCTTTCTTT. The encoded protein is CAIRGAIPGTEAFF.

The rearrangement links TRBV18 to TRBJ1-2; TRBD1 matches at 8 bases. Trimming at V came to 0 bases and at J to 4 bases, leaving 4 bases not matched to a gene. Per the germline V gene, CDR1 is KGHSH and CDR2 is LQKENI. The CDR3 length is 15 residues. The DNA of the CDR3 is TGTGCCAGCTCACCACCCGGACAGGGCGGCTATGGCTACACCTTC. This codes for CASSPPGQGGYGYTF.

The chain has TRBV28 and TRBJ2-2; 7 bases align to TRBD2. CDR1 MDHEN and CDR2 SYDVKM come from the germline V gene. The CDR3 is 16 residues long. Unmatched junction bases numbered 7, after V lost 5 bases and J lost 1 base. The CDR3 nucleotides are TGTGCCAGCAGTCCGCTAGGGAGGGAGAACACCGGGGAGCTGTTTTTT. This sequence encodes CASSPLGRENTGELFF.

CDR3 sequence: CASSPTSGGGNEQFF. CDR3 in DNA: TGTGCCAGCAGCCCCACTAGCGGGGGGGGGAATGAGCAGTTCTTC. The chain combines TRBV9 with TRBJ2-1; 13 bases agree with TRBD2. Germline loops: CDR1 SGDLS, CDR2 YYNGEE. This CDR3 is built from 15 residues. Trimming at V came to 4 bases and at J to 7 bases, leaving 5 bases not matched to a gene.

The chain joins TRBV5-6 to TRBJ2-7; no firm D call. The CDR3 is 12 amino acids. The germline V gene encodes CDR1 SGHDT and CDR2 YYEEEE. V dropped 5 bases and J dropped 2 bases, with 8 bases sitting between them. The CDR3 region has the DNA TGTGCCAGCAGTTCTGGCCCCTACGAGCAGTACTTC. This encodes CASSSGPYEQYF.

The J gene is TRBJ1-1, the V gene TRBV5-1; D unclear. There are 13 residues in the CDR3. V lost 0 bases and J 8 bases, leaving 11 bases between the germline ends. The germline V gene encodes CDR1 SGHRS and CDR2 YFSETQ. The CDR3 DNA reads as TGCGCCAGCAGCTTGGTTGGAGTATCGGAAGCTTTCTTT. Translation: CASSLVGVSEAFF.

This sequence joins TRBV6-1 and TRBJ2-3, with 10 bases aligning to TRBD2. In germline, CDR1 is MNHNS, CDR2 SASEGT. This CDR3 contains 15 residues. V lost 5 bases to trimming and J lost 3 bases; unmatched junction nucleotides: 5. CDR3 sequence reads: CASSRIAGGTDTQYF. CDR3 nucleotides: TGTGCCAGCAGTAGAATAGCGGGGGGAACAGATACGCAGTATTTT.

The chain employs TRBV4-2 and TRBJ1-6, with TRBD1 as a possible D gene (6 bases). The germline V gene has CDR1 LGHNA and CDR2 YNFKEQ. The CDR3 length is 16 residues. Trimming shortened V by 0 bases and J by 8 bases, and 14 bases separated the two germline ends. The CDR3 protein is CASSQDGGQPDSPLHF. DNA for the CDR3: TGTGCCAGCAGCCAAGATGGGGGACAACCGGATTCACCCCTCCACTTT.

The V gene is TRBV7-3, the J gene TRBJ2-5, with D possibly matching TRBD1 (6 bases). This CDR3 has 16 amino acids. Germline-derived CDR1 and CDR2 are SGHTA and FQGTGA. Trimming took 1 base from V and 4 from J, leaving 16 bases between them. The CDR3 coding sequence is TGTGCCAGCAGCTTAAACGGCAGGGGCGGAGGAGAGACCCAGTACTTC. Amino acids: CASSLNGRGGGETQYF.

V and J are TRBV30 and TRBJ2-1; 12 bases agree with TRBD2. The CDR3 has 14 amino acids. Trimming took 5 bases from V and 4 from J; bases not matched to a gene: 3. Germline CDR1 and CDR2: GTSNPN and SVGIG (reference sequence). The CDR3 loop is CAWSSGGVYNEQFF. The CDR3 DNA reads as TGTGCCTGGTCTAGCGGGGGGGTTTACAATGAGCAGTTCTTC.

The chain recombines TRBV6-5 with TRBJ1-1; no firm D call. Trimming removed 2 bases at V and 11 bases at J, with 15 bases between. This CDR3 contains 13 residues. Looked up from germline, CDR1 is MNHEY and CDR2 is SVGAGI. The chain's CDR3 is CASSYRRREEAFF. The CDR3 DNA follows: TGTGCCAGCAGTTACCGGCGACGTGAGGAGGCTTTCTTT.

As concerns this clone: The sample has other DNA sequences that encode this CDR3 too. The chain joins TRBV7-9 to TRBJ2-3, with TRBD2 as a possible D gene (7 bases). The germline V gene has CDR1 SEHNR and CDR2 FQNEAQ (reference sequence). The CDR3 has 15 residues. Trimming removed 1 base from V and 6 bases from J, with 14 bases in between. CDR3 protein: CASSLGGGAADTQYF. As DNA, the CDR3 is TGTGCCAGCAGCTTAGGTGGGGGGGCGGCGGATACGCAGTATTTT.

The CDR3 reads CASSRQGRTEAFF. CDR3 in DNA: TGTGCCAGCAGCCGACAGGGTCGCACTGAAGCTTTCTTT. This chain uses TRBV6-5 with TRBJ1-1, with 7 bases identical to TRBD1. Germline CDR1 is MNHEY and CDR2 is SVGAGI. Trimming removed 6 bases from V and 4 bases from J; junction bases left unmatched: 5. CDR3 length: 13 residues.

The V call is TRBV5-1, the J call TRBJ2-6; weak D call: TRBD2 (5 bases). Germline V gives CDR1 SGHRS, CDR2 YFSETQ. This CDR3 spans 19 amino acids. V was clipped by 2 bases and J by 0 bases, with 18 bases between them. Here the CDR3 reads CASSLDVLRRASGANVLTF. In nucleotides, the CDR3 is TGCGCCAGCAGCTTAGACGTCTTGAGGCGGGCCTCTGGGGCCAACGTCCTGACTTTC.

The chain links TRBV27 to TRBJ2-5, with D unclear. V was trimmed by 7 bases and J by 1 base, leaving 10 bases between them. This CDR3 comprises 13 residues. Germline V CDR1 and CDR2: MNHEY, SMNVEV (reference sequence). CDR3 sequence reads: CASKVLGQETQYF. Written as DNA, the CDR3 is TGTGCCAGCAAAGTACTCGGCCAAGAGACCCAGTACTTC.

The rearrangement links TRBV4-1 to TRBJ2-7; 11 bases are a match to TRBD1. The germline V gene encodes CDR1 MGHRA and CDR2 YSYEKL. The V gene end was trimmed by 0 bases and the J gene end by 3 bases; junction bases not matched to a gene: 4. The CDR3 is made up of 16 amino acids. In DNA, the CDR3 is TGCGCCAGCAGCCAAGATCGGACAGGGGGCTTCTACGAGCAGTACTTC. Translating it yields CASSQDRTGGFYEQYF.

The chain recombines TRBV11-2 with TRBJ2-5; 10 bases align to TRBD2. J lost 1 base, V lost 2 bases, and 13 bases had no gene match. The CDR3 has 19 amino acids. The germline gives CDR1 SGHAT, CDR2 FQNNGV. CDR3 DNA: TGTGCCAGCAGCTTAAGGGAGCGGGGGGGCCCTCTGGCCCAAGAGACCCAGTACTTC. It yields the protein CASSLRERGGPLAQETQYF.

The CDR3 region has the DNA TGTGCCAGCAGTCTTACAGGAAACTATGGCTACACCTTC. Protein: CASSLTGNYGYTF. The chain recombines TRBV28 with TRBJ1-2, with TRBD1 as a possible D gene (5 bases). The CDR3 spans 13 residues. The V gene's germline CDR1 is MDHEN and CDR2 SYDVKM. With 5 bases removed from V and 2 bases from J, the gap between germline ends came to 9 bases.

The rearrangement uses TRBV6-5 and TRBJ2-7; D not resolved. Trimming shortened V by 5 bases and J by 0 bases, and 8 bases separated the two germline ends. Per germline, CDR1 MNHEY and CDR2 SVGAGI. The CDR3 extends over 13 amino acids. Written as DNA, the CDR3 is TGTGCCAGCAGTCGTGGGCCCTCCTACGAGCAGTACTTC. Protein sequence: CASSRGPSYEQYF.

This sequence joins TRBV11-2 and TRBJ1-5; no firm D call. Germline values: CDR1 SGHAT, CDR2 FQNNGV. The germline V and J ends were trimmed by 5 bases and 1 base, with 21 bases remaining between them. The length of the CDR3 is 18 residues. Here the CDR3 DNA reads TGTGCCAGCAGCCCCCCCGGGTCTCTTGCTTTCAGCAATCAGCCCCAGCATTTT. Translation: CASSPPGSLAFSNQPQHF.

The chain couples TRBV11-2 to TRBJ1-2; the D gene is possibly TRBD1 (5 bases). The V gene lost 1 base and the J gene lost 6 bases, with 12 bases spanning the gap. The CDR3 loop spans 14 amino acids. Germline V gives CDR1 SGHAT, CDR2 FQNNGV. CDR3 DNA: TGTGCCAGCAGCTTAGCGGAAGGGGTGGATGGCTACACCTTC. Its protein is CASSLAEGVDGYTF.

J is TRBJ2-7 and V is TRBV7-2, with TRBD2 as a possible D gene (5 bases). The CDR3 extends over 15 amino acids. CDR1 and CDR2 from the germline V gene are SGHTA and FQGNSA. V was trimmed by 1 base and J by 5 bases, leaving 15 bases between them. CDR3 coding DNA: TGTGCCAGCAGCTTAGGGCCTAGAGGGTGGGACGAGCAGTACTTC. Encoded protein: CASSLGPRGWDEQYF.

V gene TRBV5-1 combines with J gene TRBJ2-3, with TRBD2 as a possible D gene (6 bases). V was clipped by 2 bases and J by 4 bases, with 14 bases between them. Germline values: CDR1 SGHRS, CDR2 YFSETQ. There are 15 residues in the CDR3. CDR3 sequence: CASSLSGLPPDTQYF. The CDR3 DNA reads TGCGCCAGCAGCTTATCGGGACTCCCGCCAGATACGCAGTATTTT.

The rearrangement uses TRBV27 and TRBJ1-6; TRBD1 matches 10 bases. With 6 bases clipped from V and 9 bases from J, the junction kept 5 bases outside the gene matches. The length of the CDR3 is 14 residues. Germline V CDR1 and CDR2: MNHEY, SMNVEV (reference sequence). CDR3 nucleotides: TGTGCCAGCAGCCCGGGACAGGGGATTTCACCCCTCCACTTT. Amino acids: CASSPGQGISPLHF.

This sequence joins TRBV6-5 and TRBJ2-1; the match to TRBD1 covers 11 bases. Germline CDR1 MNHEY, CDR2 SVGAGI. The J segment lost 7 bases and the V segment lost 4 bases, leaving 6 bases of the junction unmatched. The CDR3 loop spans 15 amino acids. This CDR3 reads CASSFRDRGTNEQFF. CDR3 bases: TGTGCCAGCAGTTTCCGGGACAGGGGGACGAATGAGCAGTTCTTC.